This T cell receptor (beta chain) came from a study of T cells in Graves' hyperthyroidism and ophthalmopathy. This clonotype was recorded at least ten times. Trimming took 7 bases from V and 1 from J, leaving 11 bases between them. The CDR3 length is 14 residues. RNA transcripts gave rise to amplified TCR beta CDR3 regions. Primed by the HTBI set, a first-round RT-PCR was run on the TCR CDR3. TCRdb ran MiXCR on the multiplex PCR reads and lists one entry per CDR3 protein. In the table there are approximately 370,000 distinct CDR3 sequences, 17% of which are singletons. The rearrangement joins TRBV12-3 or TRBV12-4 to TRBJ1-3; D gene uncertain. The clonotype was recovered from a woman in her 30s with Graves' hyperthyroidism that later progressed to Graves' ophthalmopathy. The sequenced sample was blood. The CDR3 DNA reads as TGTGCCAGCACCCCGTTTGTTTCTGGAAACACCATATATTTT. Its translation: CASTPFVSGNTIYF.